This T cell receptor beta chain was captured in a study of immune evolution from preneoplasia to lung adenocarcinoma. Study-wide results and limits: Normal lung had the highest top T cell clone frequencies. Later-stage lesions seemingly showed higher T cell density and diversity than normal lung.

Clones were sequenced by immunoSEQ multiplex PCR, and TCRdb holds only the in-frame ones, with some missing. The table includes about 7,200 clones, around three quarters detected once. Only one count was recorded for this clone. Its specificity is not known. Different DNA sequences within this sample yield the same CDR3. Trimming at V came to 3 bases and at J to 4 bases, leaving 2 bases not matched to a gene. Germline CDR1 LNHDA, CDR2 SQIVND (reference sequence). This CDR3 has 15 residues. H&E slides confirmed each diagnosis, reviewed by two pathologists independently. The chain has TRBV19 and TRBJ2-1; the match to TRBD2 covers 11 bases. Source material: FFPE adjacent normal lung tissue. The sequence derives from a person in their 70s with lung adenocarcinoma. The CDR3 spells CASSMTSGEYNEQFF. In DNA form, the CDR3 reads TGTGCCAGTAGTATGACTAGCGGGGAGTACAATGAGCAGTTCTTC.